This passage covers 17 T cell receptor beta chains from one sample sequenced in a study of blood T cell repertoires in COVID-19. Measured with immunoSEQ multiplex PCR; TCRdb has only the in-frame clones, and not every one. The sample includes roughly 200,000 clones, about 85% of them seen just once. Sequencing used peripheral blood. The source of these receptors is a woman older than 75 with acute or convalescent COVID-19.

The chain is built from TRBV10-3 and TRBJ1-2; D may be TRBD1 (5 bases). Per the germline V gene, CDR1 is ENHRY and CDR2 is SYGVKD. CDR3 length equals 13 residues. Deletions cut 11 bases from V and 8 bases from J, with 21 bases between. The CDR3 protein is CAAPGGGVGGYTF. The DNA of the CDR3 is TGTGCCGCCCCGGGCGGGGGGGTGGGAGGCTACACCTTC.

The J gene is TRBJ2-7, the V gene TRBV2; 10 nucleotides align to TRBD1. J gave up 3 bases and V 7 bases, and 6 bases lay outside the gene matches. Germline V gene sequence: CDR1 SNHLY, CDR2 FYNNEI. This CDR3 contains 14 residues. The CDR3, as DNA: TGTGCCAGCACCATGGGACAGGGGATCTACGAGCAGTACTTC. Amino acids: CASTMGQGIYEQYF.

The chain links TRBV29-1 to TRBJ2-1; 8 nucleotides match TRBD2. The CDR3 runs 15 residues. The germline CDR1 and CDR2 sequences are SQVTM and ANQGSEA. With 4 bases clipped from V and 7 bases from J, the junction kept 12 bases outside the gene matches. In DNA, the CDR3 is TGCAGCGTTGGGCAGCGGGAGAGAGGGAGGAATGAGCAGTTCTTC. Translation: CSVGQRERGRNEQFF.

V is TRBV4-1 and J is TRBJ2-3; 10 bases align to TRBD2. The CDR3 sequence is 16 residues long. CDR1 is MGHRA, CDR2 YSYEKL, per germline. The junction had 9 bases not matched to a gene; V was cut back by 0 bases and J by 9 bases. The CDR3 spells CASSQEGGLASTTQYF. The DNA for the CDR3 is TGCGCCAGCAGCCAAGAAGGGGGACTAGCGAGTACAACGCAGTATTTT.

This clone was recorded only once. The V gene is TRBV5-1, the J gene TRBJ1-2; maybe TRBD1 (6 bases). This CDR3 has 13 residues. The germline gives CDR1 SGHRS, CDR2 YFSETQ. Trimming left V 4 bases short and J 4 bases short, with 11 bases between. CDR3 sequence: CASSDTGSYGYTF. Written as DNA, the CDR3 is TGCGCCAGCAGCGATACAGGGTCCTATGGCTACACCTTC.

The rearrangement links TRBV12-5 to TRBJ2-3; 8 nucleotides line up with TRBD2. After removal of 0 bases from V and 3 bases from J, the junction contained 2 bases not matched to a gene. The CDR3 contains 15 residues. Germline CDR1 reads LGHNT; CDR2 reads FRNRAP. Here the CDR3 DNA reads TGTGCTAGTGGTTTGGTAGCGGGAGTGACAGATACGCAGTATTTT. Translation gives CASGLVAGVTDTQYF.

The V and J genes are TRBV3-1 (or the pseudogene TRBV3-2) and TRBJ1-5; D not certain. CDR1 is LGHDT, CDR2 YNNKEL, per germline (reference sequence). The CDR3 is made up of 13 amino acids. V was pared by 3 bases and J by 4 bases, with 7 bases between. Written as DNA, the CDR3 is TGTGCCAGCAGCCAGAATCGGAATCAGCCCCAGCATTTT. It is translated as CASSQNRNQPQHF.

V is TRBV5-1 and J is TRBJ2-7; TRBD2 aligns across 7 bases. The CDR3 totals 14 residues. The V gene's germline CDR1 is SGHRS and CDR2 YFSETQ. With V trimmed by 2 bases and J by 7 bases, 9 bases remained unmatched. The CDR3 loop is CASSLTAGPWEQYF. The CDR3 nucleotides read TGCGCCAGCAGCTTAACAGCGGGGCCTTGGGAGCAGTACTTC.

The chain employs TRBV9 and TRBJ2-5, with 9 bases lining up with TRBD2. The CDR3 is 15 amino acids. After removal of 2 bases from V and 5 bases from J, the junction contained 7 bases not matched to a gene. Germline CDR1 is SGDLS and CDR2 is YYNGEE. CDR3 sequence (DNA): TGTGCCAGCAGCGTTGCGGGAGGGCCTCGGGAGACCCAGTACTTC. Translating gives CASSVAGGPRETQYF.

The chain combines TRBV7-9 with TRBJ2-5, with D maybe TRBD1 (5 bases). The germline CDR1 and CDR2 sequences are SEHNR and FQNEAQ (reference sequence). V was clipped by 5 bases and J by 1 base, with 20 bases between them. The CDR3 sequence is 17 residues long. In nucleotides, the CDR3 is TGTGCCAGCAGCCCTGCGTGGGCAGGGCAGGGCCAAGAGACCCAGTACTTC. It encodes CASSPAWAGQGQETQYF. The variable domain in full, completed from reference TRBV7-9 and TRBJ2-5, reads DTGVSQNPRHKITKRGQNVTFRCDPISEHNRLYWYRQTLGQGPEFLTYFQNEAQLEKSRLLSDRFSAERPKGSFSTLEIQRTEQGDSAMYLCASSPAWAGQGQETQYFGPGTRLLVL.

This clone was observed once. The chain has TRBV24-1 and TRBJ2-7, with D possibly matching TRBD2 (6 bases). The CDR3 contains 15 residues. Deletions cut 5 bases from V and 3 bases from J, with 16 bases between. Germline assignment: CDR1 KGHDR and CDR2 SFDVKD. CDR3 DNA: TGTGCCACCAGTGGTGGGGCGGGGAGCGGCTACGAGCAGTACTTC. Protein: CATSGGAGSGYEQYF.

The CDR3 region is CASSPTGAPGSNEKLFF. In DNA, the CDR3 is TGCGCCAGCAGCCCGACAGGGGCCCCCGGATCAAATGAAAAACTGTTTTTT. The J gene is TRBJ1-4, the V gene TRBV4-1, with 8 bases identical to TRBD1. In germline, CDR1 is MGHRA, CDR2 YSYEKL. V dropped 4 bases and J dropped 5; count of bases not matched to a gene: 12. The CDR3 has 17 residues.

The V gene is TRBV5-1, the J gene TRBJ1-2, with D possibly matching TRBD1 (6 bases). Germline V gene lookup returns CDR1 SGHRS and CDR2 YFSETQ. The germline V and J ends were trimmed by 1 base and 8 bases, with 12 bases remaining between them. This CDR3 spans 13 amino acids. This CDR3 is CASSLNTGKGYTF. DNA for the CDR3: TGCGCCAGCAGCTTGAATACAGGGAAAGGCTACACCTTC.

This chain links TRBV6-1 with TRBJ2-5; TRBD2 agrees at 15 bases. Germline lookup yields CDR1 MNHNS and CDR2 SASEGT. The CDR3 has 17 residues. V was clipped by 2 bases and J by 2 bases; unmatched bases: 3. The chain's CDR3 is CASSEFGLAGGQETQYF. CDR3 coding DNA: TGTGCCAGCAGTGAATTCGGACTAGCGGGGGGGCAAGAGACCCAGTACTTC.

This chain's CDR3 is CASSGTSGSVDTQYF. In DNA form, the CDR3 reads TGTGCCAGCAGCGGCACTAGCGGGAGTGTGGATACGCAGTATTTT. V and J are TRBV9 and TRBJ2-3, with 11 bases lining up with TRBD2. The ends lost 3 bases at V and 6 bases at J; junction bases unmatched: 6. CDR1 and CDR2 (germline): SGDLS, YYNGEE. The CDR3 covers 15 residues.

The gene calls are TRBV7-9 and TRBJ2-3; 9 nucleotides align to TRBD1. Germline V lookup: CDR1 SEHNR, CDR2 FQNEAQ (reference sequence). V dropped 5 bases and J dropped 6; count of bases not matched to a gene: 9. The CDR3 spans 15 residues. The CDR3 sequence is CASSPDRGGPDTQYF. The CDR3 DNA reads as TGTGCCAGCAGCCCAGACAGGGGGGGCCCGGATACGCAGTATTTT.

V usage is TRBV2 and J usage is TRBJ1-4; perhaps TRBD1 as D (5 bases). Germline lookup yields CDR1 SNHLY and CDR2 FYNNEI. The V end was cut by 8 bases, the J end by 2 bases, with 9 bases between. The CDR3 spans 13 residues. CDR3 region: CASVRGTNEKLFF. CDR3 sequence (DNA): TGTGCCAGCGTTAGGGGTACTAATGAAAAACTGTTTTTT.